This TCR beta chain was identified in a study of identical twins. V was trimmed by 6 bases and J by 2 bases, leaving 12 bases between them. Looked up from germline, CDR1 is SQVTM and CDR2 is ANQGSEA. This CDR3 comprises 13 residues. One entry per CDR3 protein results from TCRdb running MiXCR on the 5' RACE reads. The sample yields about 530,000 distinct CDR3 sequences, around 24% seen once. These data were also reused for a study on yellow fever vaccine responses in identical twins.

The TCR originated in a woman aged 18-30 years in good health. V is TRBV29-1 and J is TRBJ2-3; perhaps TRBD2 as D (6 bases). Specimen: CD4+ T cells sorted from blood. The CDR3 loop is CSVMTRLTDTQYF. The DNA for the CDR3 is TGCAGCGTAATGACTAGGCTCACAGATACGCAGTATTTT.